The 22 T cell receptor beta chains presented below share a single source sample, sequenced in a study of blood T cell repertoires in COVID-19. Profiled with immunoSEQ multiplex PCR; TCRdb holds only in-frame clones, not every one. The table has more than 250,000 clones, approximately 86% seen once. The material sequenced was peripheral blood. These TCRs come from a man between 18 and 35 years old with active or convalescent COVID-19.

V usage is TRBV24-1 and J usage is TRBJ2-1, with D uncertain. CDR1 and CDR2 from the germline V gene are KGHDR and SFDVKD. V was clipped by 4 bases and J by 5 bases, with 5 bases between them. This CDR3 is built from 12 residues. This CDR3 is CATSDLNNEQFF. The CDR3 DNA is TGTGCCACCAGTGACCTAAACAATGAGCAGTTCTTC.

The chain joins TRBV2 to TRBJ1-2; 8 bases fit TRBD1. This CDR3 is built from 14 residues. Germline V gene lookup returns CDR1 SNHLY and CDR2 FYNNEI. With V trimmed by 6 bases and J by 7 bases, 10 bases remained unmatched. Here the CDR3 reads CASSTRQGWRGYTF. For the CDR3, the DNA is TGTGCCAGCAGCACCAGACAGGGGTGGCGTGGCTACACCTTC.

This clone came up once. The chain couples TRBV6-5 to TRBJ2-5; D might be TRBD2 (6 bases). Trimming shortened V by 4 bases and J by 6 bases, and 18 bases separated the two germline ends. Germline lookup yields CDR1 MNHEY and CDR2 SVGAGI. The CDR3 runs to 15 residues. The CDR3 is CASSSRLTSEQTQYF. The DNA for the CDR3 is TGTGCCAGCAGTTCCAGACTGACTAGTGAGCAGACCCAGTACTTC.

The chain is built from TRBV24-1 and TRBJ1-1; a weak D match, TRBD1 (5 bases). Trimming shortened V by 9 bases and J by 1 base, and 11 bases separated the two germline ends. Germline V gene sequence: CDR1 KGHDR, CDR2 SFDVKD. This CDR3 contains 13 residues. CDR3 residues: CATQNGANTEAFF. The DNA of the CDR3 is TGTGCCACCCAGAATGGGGCGAACACTGAAGCTTTCTTT.

This sequence joins TRBV11-3 and TRBJ2-7, with 8 bases fitting TRBD2. CDR1 SGHNT and CDR2 YENEEA come from the germline V gene. The CDR3 contains 16 residues. The trim removed 0 bases at V and 3 bases at J, leaving 7 bases unmatched. The chain's CDR3 is CASSLDGGSGIYEQYF. CDR3 bases: TGTGCCAGCAGCTTAGATGGGGGTAGCGGGATCTACGAGCAGTACTTC.

V and J are TRBV29-1 and TRBJ2-5; D is unclear. Germline V gene lookup returns CDR1 SQVTM and CDR2 ANQGSEA. The CDR3 is 12 residues long. V was clipped by 7 bases and J by 3 bases, with 12 bases between them. The CDR3 coding sequence is TGCAGCGCTCTCCGGGTAGAAGAGACCCAGTACTTC. Its translation: CSALRVEETQYF.

This sequence joins TRBV30 and TRBJ1-2; no firm D call. CDR3 size: 12 residues. Germline values: CDR1 GTSNPN, CDR2 SVGIG (reference sequence). V gave up 0 bases and J gave up 4 bases, with 6 bases separating them. In DNA form, the CDR3 reads TGTGCCTGGAGTGTACTGAGCTATGGCTACACCTTC. Residues: CAWSVLSYGYTF.

This clone was recorded once. The V and J genes are TRBV5-1 and TRBJ2-5; possible D gene TRBD2, 5 bases. The germline V gene encodes CDR1 SGHRS and CDR2 YFSETQ. V was pared by 3 bases and J by 7 bases, with 22 bases between. CDR3 size: 16 residues. The CDR3 loop reads CASSSPTTAADVTQYF. Written as DNA, the CDR3 is TGCGCCAGCAGCTCCCCTACTACAGCGGCGGACGTGACCCAGTACTTC.

The V call is TRBV10-1, the J call TRBJ1-4, with D possibly TRBD1 on 5 matching bases. Germline CDR1 and CDR2: WNHNN and SYGVQD (reference sequence). Trimming took 0 bases from V and 3 from J, leaving 14 bases between them. The CDR3 has 17 residues. This CDR3 reads CASSESTGFSANEKLFF. The CDR3 nucleotides are TGCGCCAGCAGTGAGTCTACAGGATTTTCGGCTAATGAAAAACTGTTTTTT.

The rearrangement joins TRBV24-1 to TRBJ2-5; D is possibly TRBD1 (6 bases). Trimming removed 5 bases from V and 7 bases from J, with 22 bases in between. Germline values: CDR1 KGHDR, CDR2 SFDVKD. CDR3 length: 16 amino acids. CDR3 bases: TGTGCCACCAGTGCCACAGAAGGACTCACCAGGGGGACCCAGTACTTC. Translation: CATSATEGLTRGTQYF.

This rearrangement joins TRBV5-1 to TRBJ2-6; 7 nucleotides line up with TRBD1. Germline assignment: CDR1 SGHRS and CDR2 YFSETQ. J gave up 1 base and V 4 bases, and 20 bases lay outside the gene matches. CDR3 length equals 21 residues. DNA for the CDR3: TGCGCCAGCAGCCGCCGGGGACCCTCGGACAGGAGTCCTTCTGGGGCCAACGTCCTGACTTTC. This translates into CASSRRGPSDRSPSGANVLTF.

This clone was seen a handful of times. The V and J genes are TRBV27 and TRBJ2-7, with 7 bases identical to TRBD1. The germline V gene has CDR1 MNHEY and CDR2 SMNVEV (reference sequence). Trimming at V came to 4 bases and at J to 2 bases, leaving 8 bases not matched to a gene. The CDR3 spans 15 residues. CDR3 nucleotide sequence: TGTGCCAGCAGTTCACCCTCGGGACAGACCTACGAGCAGTACTTC. Its protein is CASSSPSGQTYEQYF.

The gene calls are TRBV19 and TRBJ1-5; possibly TRBD1 for D (5 bases). Germline CDR1 LNHDA, CDR2 SQIVND (reference sequence). Trimming cost V 8 bases and J 4 bases, with 9 bases left between them. CDR3 length: 12 amino acids. CDR3 bases: TGTGCCAGTGACAGTCCGAATCAGCCCCAGCATTTT. Protein product: CASDSPNQPQHF.

This sequence joins TRBV6-5 and TRBJ1-1; D is uncertain. The CDR3 totals 11 residues. The V end lost 8 bases, the J end lost 8 bases, and 12 bases lay between the germline ends. Germline CDR1 and CDR2: MNHEY and SVGAGI. In nucleotides, the CDR3 is TGTGCCAGCTCCGACAAGTCCGAAGCTTTCTTT. This translates into CASSDKSEAFF.

The V gene is TRBV15, the J gene TRBJ1-5; TRBD1 is a possible D gene (6 bases). Trimming took off 4 bases at V and 0 bases at J, with 10 bases between the two ends. The CDR3 consists of 15 residues. In germline, CDR1 is LNHNV, CDR2 YYDKDF (reference sequence). The CDR3 protein is CATSKTGNSNQPQHF. The CDR3 nucleotides are TGTGCCACCAGCAAAACAGGGAATAGCAATCAGCCCCAGCATTTT.

V usage is TRBV27 and J usage is TRBJ2-7, with 8 bases aligning to TRBD2. CDR1 is MNHEY and CDR2 is SMNVEV in the germline V gene (reference sequence). Unmatched junction bases numbered 7, after V lost 8 bases and J lost 1 base. The CDR3 totals 14 residues. CDR3 in DNA: TGTGCCAGCTCGGGGGGGGACACATCCTACGAGCAGTACTTC. Its translation is CASSGGDTSYEQYF.

The CDR3 protein is CSVGTAYGATNEKLFF. The CDR3, as DNA: TGCAGCGTTGGGACAGCCTATGGGGCAACTAATGAAAAACTGTTTTTT. The chain couples TRBV29-1 to TRBJ1-4; D perhaps matches TRBD1 (6 bases). The germline V and J ends were trimmed by 4 bases and 0 bases, with 15 bases remaining between them. The CDR3 has 16 amino acids. Germline V gene lookup returns CDR1 SQVTM and CDR2 ANQGSEA.

The rearrangement joins TRBV15 to TRBJ2-6, with D possibly being TRBD2 (6 bases). In germline, CDR1 is LNHNV, CDR2 YYDKDF (reference sequence). Trimming took off 5 bases at V and 4 bases at J, with 12 bases between the two ends. The CDR3 covers 15 residues. CDR3: CATSGRGGGANVLTF. CDR3 DNA sequence: TGTGCCACCAGCGGCAGAGGAGGGGGGGCCAACGTCCTGACTTTC.

The chain joins TRBV6-5 to TRBJ2-3, with 9 bases fitting TRBD1. The trim removed 6 bases at V and 0 bases at J, leaving 4 bases unmatched. The CDR3 is made up of 15 amino acids. CDR1 and CDR2 from the germline V gene are MNHEY and SVGAGI. The CDR3: CASSVTGGSTDTQYF. The DNA for the CDR3 is TGTGCCAGCAGCGTTACAGGGGGCAGCACAGATACGCAGTATTTT.

In its sample, this clone was seen a few times. The rearrangement links TRBV2 to TRBJ2-6; TRBD1 agrees at 7 bases. The trim removed 11 bases at V and 0 bases at J, leaving 10 bases unmatched. CDR3 length: 16 amino acids. The germline gives CDR1 SNHLY, CDR2 FYNNEI. CDR3: CAGRQGTSSGANVLTF. The CDR3 DNA is TGTGCCGGTCGACAGGGAACCAGCTCTGGGGCCAACGTCCTGACTTTC. Full variable domain (outside the CDR3, taken from reference TRBV2 and TRBJ2-6): EPEVTQTPSHQVTQMGQEVILRCVPISNHLYFYWYRQILGQKVEFLVSFYNNEISEKSEIFDDQFSVERPDGSNFTLKIRSTKLEDSAMYFCAGRQGTSSGANVLTFGAGSRLTVL.

The chain couples TRBV11-3 to TRBJ2-5, with D perhaps matching TRBD2 (6 bases). Germline V gene data show CDR1 as SGHNT and CDR2 as YENEEA. V shed 5 bases and J shed 4 bases, with 17 bases lying between them. CDR3 length: 15 amino acids. CDR3 in DNA: TGTGCCAGCAGCCGCCCGGGCGGGGAGCGAGAGACCCAGTACTTC. Its translation: CASSRPGGERETQYF.

This clone has just a few counts. J is TRBJ2-4 and V is TRBV5-5; tentative D call: TRBD1 (5 bases). The length of the CDR3 is 14 residues. Trimming stripped 2 bases from V and 3 bases from J, with 9 bases between. The germline V gene encodes CDR1 SGHKS and CDR2 YYEKEE (reference sequence). The CDR3: CASSFIQGKNIQYF. Written as DNA, the CDR3 is TGTGCCAGCAGCTTCATTCAGGGCAAAAACATTCAGTACTTC. The full variable domain, its missing parts supplied by reference TRBV5-5 and TRBJ2-4, is DAGVTQSPTHLIKTRGQQVTLRCSPISGHKSVSWYQQVLGQGPQFIFQYYEKEERGRGNFPDRFSARQFPNYSSELNVNALLLGDSALYLCASSFIQGKNIQYFGAGTRLSVL.